This T cell receptor beta chain derives from a study of T cells in localized non-small cell lung cancer. Sequencing used immunoSEQ multiplex PCR; TCRdb keeps in-frame clones, though not all of them. The repertoire holds 45,000 to 60,000 clones, with roughly four fifths as singletons. Germline V lookup: CDR1 SNHLY, CDR2 FYNNEI. Trimming cost V 7 bases and J 0 bases, with 16 bases left between them. The CDR3 spans 15 residues. The sequencing used peripheral blood, collected before any cancer treatment. The genes are TRBV2 and TRBJ2-7; D tentatively fits TRBD1 or TRBD2 (5 bases each). The source of this sequence is a female donor older than 55 with stage II squamous cell lung carcinoma. As DNA, the CDR3 is TGTGCCAGCAACTCTTTGGGACCGGGCTCCTACGAGCAGTACTTC. Protein product: CASNSLGPGSYEQYF.